The source of this T cell receptor (beta chain) is a study of cytotoxic CD8 clonotypes in ibrutinib-treated CLL. Study details: Samples averaged roughly 280,000 productive templates and 94,082 productive rearrangements. Study results and caveats: Baseline clonality exceeded age-matched healthy donors and tracked circulating CD8+ T-cell counts. An increase in clonality occurred at ibrutinib response, followed by a return toward baseline at progression.

In the case of this clone: Its cognate antigen is unknown.

Libraries were prepared by immunoSEQ multiplex PCR; TCRdb keeps only in-frame clonotypes and omits some of them. Of some 140,000 clones listed, about 79% are singletons. The CDR3 has 16 amino acids. Germline CDR1 SGHTA, CDR2 FQGNSA. Trimming cost V 5 bases and J 2 bases, with 16 bases left between them. This TCR derives from a human donor with chronic lymphocytic leukemia. The chain couples TRBV7-2 to TRBJ2-1; D is possibly TRBD2 (5 bases). Sequences were derived from PBMCs, sampled after 12 months of ibrutinib treatment. This CDR3 is CASSQFLAEPYNEQFF. In DNA form, the CDR3 reads TGTGCCAGCAGCCAATTTCTAGCAGAACCCTACAATGAGCAGTTCTTC.